The next 7 T cell receptor beta chains were all read from a single sample in a study of blood T cell repertoires in COVID-19. The protocol was immunoSEQ multiplex PCR, while the TCRdb copy is restricted to in-frame clones and leaves out a portion. The sample holds about 200,000 clones, 94% seen once. What was sequenced was peripheral blood. Every receptor here comes from a man aged 30-40 years with COVID-19, enrolled during active disease.

This clone was recorded once. The genes are TRBV5-4 and TRBJ2-5, with D perhaps matching TRBD1 (5 bases). V lost 4 bases, J lost 4 bases, and 14 bases lay in between. Germline CDR1 reads SGHNT; CDR2 reads YYREEE (reference sequence). CDR3 length equals 14 residues. The CDR3 bases are TGTGCCAGCAGCCGACCTCCAGGGTCAGAGACCCAGTACTTC. Its protein product is CASSRPPGSETQYF.

The rearrangement joins TRBV5-1 to TRBJ1-5; 12 bases fit TRBD1. V was pared by 4 bases and J by 7 bases, with 0 bases of the junction left unmatched. The germline V gene encodes CDR1 SGHRS and CDR2 YFSETQ. The CDR3 is 13 residues long. CDR3: CASSGTGGQPQHF. For the CDR3, the DNA is TGCGCCAGCAGCGGGACAGGGGGCCAGCCCCAGCATTTT.

This clone was observed once. The J gene is TRBJ1-1, the V gene TRBV19; 7 nucleotides agree with TRBD1. V dropped 5 bases and J dropped 4; count of bases not matched to a gene: 4. Looked up from germline, CDR1 is LNHDA and CDR2 is SQIVND (reference sequence). CDR3 size: 13 residues. The CDR3 spells CASSSQGSTEAFF. The CDR3 DNA reads as TGTGCCAGTAGTTCACAGGGGTCCACTGAAGCTTTCTTT.

This chain joins TRBV15 and TRBJ1-5, with 7 bases identical to TRBD1. Germline V CDR1 and CDR2: LNHNV, YYDKDF (reference sequence). This CDR3 has 16 amino acids. Trimming removed 5 bases from V and 2 bases from J; junction bases left unmatched: 9. The chain's CDR3 is CATSGDRAGGNQPQHF. CDR3 nucleotide sequence: TGTGCCACCAGCGGCGACAGGGCAGGAGGCAATCAGCCCCAGCATTTT. The full variable domain, rest sourced from reference TRBV15 and TRBJ1-5, is DAMVIQNPRYQVTQFGKPVTLSCSQTLNHNVMYWYQQKSSQAPKLLFHYYDKDFNNEADTPDNFQSRRPNTSFCFLDIRSPGLGDTAMYLCATSGDRAGGNQPQHFGDGTRLSIL.

V gene TRBV7-2 combines with J gene TRBJ1-2; TRBD1 agrees at 9 bases. V gave up 5 bases and J gave up 7 bases; unmatched junction bases: 14. This CDR3 spans 16 amino acids. CDR1 and CDR2 (germline): SGHTA, FQGNSA. CDR3 sequence (DNA): TGTGCCAGCAGCCTAAGTACCGGGACAGGGTCTTTTGGCTACACCTTC. Encoded protein: CASSLSTGTGSFGYTF. The variable domain in full, with the rest retrieved from reference TRBV7-2 and TRBJ1-2, is GAGVSQSPSNKVTEKGKDVELRCDPISGHTALYWYRQSLGQGLEFLIYFQGNSAPDKSGLPSDRFSAERTGGSVSTLTIQRTQQEDSAVYLCASSLSTGTGSFGYTFGSGTRLTVV.

The CDR3 DNA reads TGTGCCAGCAGCTTGACGCCAGGGGGCGCGATTGGAAACACCATATATTTT. This encodes CASSLTPGGAIGNTIYF. The chain links TRBV5-4 to TRBJ1-3, with TRBD1 matching over 8 bases. This CDR3 region has 17 residues. Germline lookup yields CDR1 SGHNT and CDR2 YYREEE (reference sequence). J lost 3 bases, V lost 1 base, and 9 bases had no gene match. The entire variable domain, with the rest obtained from reference TRBV5-4 and TRBJ1-3, is as follows: ETGVTQSPTHLIKTRGQQVTLRCSSQSGHNTVSWYQQALGQGPQFIFQYYREEENGRGNFPPRFSGLQFPNYSSELNVNALELDDSALYLCASSLTPGGAIGNTIYFGEGSWLTVV.

The chain combines TRBV19 with TRBJ1-5; TRBD1 is a possible D gene (5 bases). The V end lost 0 bases, the J end lost 16 bases, and 19 bases lay between the germline ends. Germline lookup yields CDR1 LNHDA and CDR2 SQIVND (reference sequence). The CDR3 consists of 14 residues. CDR3: CASSIDSPQFWTHF. The CDR3 DNA reads as TGTGCCAGTAGTATAGATAGTCCTCAATTTTGGACACATTTT. Full variable domain (remainder filled in from reference TRBV19 and TRBJ1-5): DGGITQSPKYLFRKEGQNVTLSCEQNLNHDAMYWYRQDPGQGLRLIYYSQIVNDFQKGDIAEGYSVSREKKESFPLTVTSAQKNPTAFYLCASSIDSPQFWTHFGDGTRLSIL.